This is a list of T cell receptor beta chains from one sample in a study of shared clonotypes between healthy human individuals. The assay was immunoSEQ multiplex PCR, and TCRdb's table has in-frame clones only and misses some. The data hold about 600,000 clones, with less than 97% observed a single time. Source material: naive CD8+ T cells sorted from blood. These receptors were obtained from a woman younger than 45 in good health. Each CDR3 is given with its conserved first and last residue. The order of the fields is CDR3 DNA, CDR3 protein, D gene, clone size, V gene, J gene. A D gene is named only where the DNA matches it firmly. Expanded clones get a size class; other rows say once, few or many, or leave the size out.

CDR3 DNA: TGTGCCAGCAGTTTAGTAGGATGGAGCTACGAGCAGTACTTC; CDR3 protein: CASSLVGWSYEQYF; D gene: .; clone size: .; V gene: TRBV28; J gene: TRBJ2-7
CDR3 DNA: TGTGCCAGCAGCTTGGTTTTCGGGTCCTCAAGTTCACCCCTCCACTTT; CDR3 protein: CASSLVFGSSSSPLHF; D gene: .; clone size: .; V gene: TRBV5-6; J gene: TRBJ1-6
CDR3 DNA: TGTGCCAGCAGCCACACCCGGACTAGCGGGTACGAGCAGTACTTC; CDR3 protein: CASSHTRTSGYEQYF; D gene: TRBD2; clone size: .; V gene: TRBV14; J gene: TRBJ2-7
CDR3 DNA: TGTGCCAGCAGTTATCAGACTAGCGGGACCCTTCACTACGAGCAGTACTTC; CDR3 protein: CASSYQTSGTLHYEQYF; D gene: TRBD2; clone size: .; V gene: TRBV27; J gene: TRBJ2-7
CDR3 DNA: TGTGCCAGCTCCCGGGAGGGGGAGCAGTACTTC; CDR3 protein: CASSREGEQYF; D gene: TRBD2; clone size: few; V gene: TRBV18; J gene: TRBJ2-7
CDR3 DNA: TGTGCCAGCAGCTTACGTCTGGACAGCGCTGGAAACACCATATATTTT; CDR3 protein: CASSLRLDSAGNTIYF; D gene: .; clone size: .; V gene: TRBV9; J gene: TRBJ1-3
CDR3 DNA: TGTGCCAGCAGTCCGGGACAGGGAGTGGCATATGGCTACACCTTC; CDR3 protein: CASSPGQGVAYGYTF; D gene: TRBD1; clone size: .; V gene: TRBV27; J gene: TRBJ1-2
CDR3 DNA: TGCGCCAGCAGCTCCGGGACAGGGGTCTCCTACGAGCAGTACTTC; CDR3 protein: CASSSGTGVSYEQYF; D gene: TRBD1; clone size: .; V gene: TRBV4-1; J gene: TRBJ2-7
CDR3 DNA: TGTGCCAGCAGCTCCCGGGGTTTGGGAGGCCCGTACAATGAGCAGTTCTTC; CDR3 protein: CASSSRGLGGPYNEQFF; D gene: .; clone size: once; V gene: TRBV7-9; J gene: TRBJ2-1
CDR3 DNA: TGTGCCAGCAGTTTAGCGGGAGGTAGGAGTTACGAGCAGTACTTC; CDR3 protein: CASSLAGGRSYEQYF; D gene: TRBD2; clone size: .; V gene: TRBV27; J gene: TRBJ2-7
CDR3 DNA: TGTGCCAGCAGCTTACCCACCTTGGGACAGGCGCCCCCTCAAGTTGAAGCTTTCTTT; CDR3 protein: CASSLPTLGQAPPQVEAFF; D gene: TRBD1; clone size: .; V gene: TRBV7-9; J gene: TRBJ1-1
CDR3 DNA: TGTGCCAGCAGTCCGCCGGTAGCGGGGCTCAAAGAGACCCAGTACTTC; CDR3 protein: CASSPPVAGLKETQYF; D gene: TRBD2; clone size: .; V gene: TRBV28; J gene: TRBJ2-5
CDR3 DNA: TGTGCCAGTAGTTCCTCGTCCGGGACAGAAGCTTTCTTT; CDR3 protein: CASSSSSGTEAFF; D gene: .; clone size: .; V gene: TRBV19; J gene: TRBJ1-1
CDR3 DNA: TGCGCCAGCAGCCAAGATAGTAGCAGGAGGAACACTGAAGCTTTCTTT; CDR3 protein: CASSQDSSRRNTEAFF; D gene: .; clone size: .; V gene: TRBV4-1; J gene: TRBJ1-1
CDR3 DNA: TGTGCCAGCAGCCCCCGAGGGCAGCCCCAGCATTTT; CDR3 protein: CASSPRGQPQHF; D gene: .; clone size: .; V gene: TRBV28; J gene: TRBJ1-5
CDR3 DNA: TGCGCCAGCAGCTCCCCGGGACTAGCGGGCGAGCAGTTCTTC; CDR3 protein: CASSSPGLAGEQFF; D gene: TRBD2; clone size: .; V gene: TRBV5-1; J gene: TRBJ2-1
CDR3 DNA: TGTGCCAGCAGTAAGAGGTTCTCAAGGACAGGTGGGAACGACAATGAGCAGTTCTTC; CDR3 protein: CASSKRFSRTGGNDNEQFF; D gene: TRBD1; clone size: once; V gene: TRBV2; J gene: TRBJ2-1
CDR3 DNA: TGTGCCAGCAGCTTGGGGGACAGTCAGCATGGCTACACCTTC; CDR3 protein: CASSLGDSQHGYTF; D gene: TRBD1; clone size: .; V gene: TRBV5-6; J gene: TRBJ1-2
CDR3 DNA: TGTGCCAGCAGCTACCAGAGGAATGAGCAGTTCTTC; CDR3 protein: CASSYQRNEQFF; D gene: .; clone size: .; V gene: TRBV7-9; J gene: TRBJ2-1
CDR3 DNA: TGTGCCAGCAGTCAAAGGACAGGGGGCCTCGAGCAGTACTTC; CDR3 protein: CASSQRTGGLEQYF; D gene: TRBD1; clone size: .; V gene: TRBV6-5; J gene: TRBJ2-7
CDR3 DNA: TGTGCCACCAGCGGGGACGCCCCTGCTACTGAAGCTTTCTTT; CDR3 protein: CATSGDAPATEAFF; D gene: .; clone size: once; V gene: TRBV15; J gene: TRBJ1-1
CDR3 DNA: TGTGCCAGCTCACCAACGGTGGGGGGTACGTACGAGCAGTACTTC; CDR3 protein: CASSPTVGGTYEQYF; D gene: .; clone size: .; V gene: TRBV18; J gene: TRBJ2-7
CDR3 DNA: TGTGCCAGCAGTTCAACCCGGGACCCCTACAATGAGCAGTTCTTC; CDR3 protein: CASSSTRDPYNEQFF; D gene: .; clone size: .; V gene: TRBV28; J gene: TRBJ2-1
CDR3 DNA: TGCGCCAGCAGCCCCCCACGGGCTAGCGGGCTACTAGCCAAAAACATTCAGTACTTC; CDR3 protein: CASSPPRASGLLAKNIQYF; D gene: TRBD2; clone size: .; V gene: TRBV4-1; J gene: TRBJ2-4
CDR3 DNA: TGTGCCAGCAGCTACATTACTACCGGGACTGGGGTGGGCTACACCTTC; CDR3 protein: CASSYITTGTGVGYTF; D gene: .; clone size: .; V gene: TRBV6-5; J gene: TRBJ1-2
CDR3 DNA: TGTGCCAGCAGCGGGAGGGGGTCGGGCCGGGGGTCCTACGAGCAGTACTTC; CDR3 protein: CASSGRGSGRGSYEQYF; D gene: .; clone size: .; V gene: TRBV5-4; J gene: TRBJ2-7
CDR3 DNA: TGTGCCAGCAGTGAAGCCCTTAAAGAGCAGTACTTC; CDR3 protein: CASSEALKEQYF; D gene: .; clone size: .; V gene: TRBV6-1; J gene: TRBJ2-7